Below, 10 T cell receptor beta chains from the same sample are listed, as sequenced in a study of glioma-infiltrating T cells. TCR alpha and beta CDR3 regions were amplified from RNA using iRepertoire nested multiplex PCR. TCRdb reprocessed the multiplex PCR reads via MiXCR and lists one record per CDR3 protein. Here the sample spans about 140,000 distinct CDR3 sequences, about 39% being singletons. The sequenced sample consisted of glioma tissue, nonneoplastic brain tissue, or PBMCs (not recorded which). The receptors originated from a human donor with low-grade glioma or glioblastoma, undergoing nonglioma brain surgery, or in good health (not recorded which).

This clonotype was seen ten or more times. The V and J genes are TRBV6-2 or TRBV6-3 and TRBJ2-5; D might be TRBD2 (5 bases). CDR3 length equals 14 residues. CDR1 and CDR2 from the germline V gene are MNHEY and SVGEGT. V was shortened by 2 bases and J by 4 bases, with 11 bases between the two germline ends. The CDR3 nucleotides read TGTGCCAGCAGTTACGGGCTAGCACTAGAGACCCAGTACTTC. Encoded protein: CASSYGLALETQYF.

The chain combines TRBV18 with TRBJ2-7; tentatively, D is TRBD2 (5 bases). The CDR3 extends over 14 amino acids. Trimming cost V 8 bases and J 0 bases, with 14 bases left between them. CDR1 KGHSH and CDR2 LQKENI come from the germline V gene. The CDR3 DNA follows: TGTGCCAGCAGCGGTCCAGAAAGCTCCTACGAGCAGTACTTC. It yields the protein CASSGPESSYEQYF.

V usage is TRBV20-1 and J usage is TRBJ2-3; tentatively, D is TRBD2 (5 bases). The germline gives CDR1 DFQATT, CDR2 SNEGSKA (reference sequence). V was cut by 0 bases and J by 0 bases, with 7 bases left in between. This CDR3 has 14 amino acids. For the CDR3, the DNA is TGCAGTGCTAGAGACCGGGGTAGCACAGATACGCAGTATTTT. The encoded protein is CSARDRGSTDTQYF.

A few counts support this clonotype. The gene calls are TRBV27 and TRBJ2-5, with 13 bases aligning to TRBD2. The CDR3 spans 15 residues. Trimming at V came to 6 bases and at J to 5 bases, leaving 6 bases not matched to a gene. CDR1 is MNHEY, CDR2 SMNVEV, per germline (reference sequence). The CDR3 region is CASSQTSGGIETQYF. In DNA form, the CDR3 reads TGTGCCAGCAGCCAGACTAGCGGGGGGATCGAGACCCAGTACTTC.

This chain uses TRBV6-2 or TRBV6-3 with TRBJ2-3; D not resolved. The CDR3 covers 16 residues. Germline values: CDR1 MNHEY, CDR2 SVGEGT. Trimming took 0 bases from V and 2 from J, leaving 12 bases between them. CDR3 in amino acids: CASSYSVLGFTDTQYF. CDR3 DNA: TGTGCCAGCAGTTACTCGGTACTGGGATTCACAGATACGCAGTATTTT.

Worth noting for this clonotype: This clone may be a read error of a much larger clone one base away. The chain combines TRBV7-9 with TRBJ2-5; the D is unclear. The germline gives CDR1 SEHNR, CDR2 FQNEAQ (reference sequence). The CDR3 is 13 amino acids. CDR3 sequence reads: CVSSLENQETQYF. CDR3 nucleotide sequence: TGTGTCAGCAGCTTAGAGAACCAAGAGACCCAGTACTTC.

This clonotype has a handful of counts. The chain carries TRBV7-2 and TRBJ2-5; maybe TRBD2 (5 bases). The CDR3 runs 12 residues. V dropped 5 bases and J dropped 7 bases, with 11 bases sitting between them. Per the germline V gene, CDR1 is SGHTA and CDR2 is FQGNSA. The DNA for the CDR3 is TGTGCCAGCAGCCCCTACCGGGGGACCCAGTACTTC. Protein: CASSPYRGTQYF.

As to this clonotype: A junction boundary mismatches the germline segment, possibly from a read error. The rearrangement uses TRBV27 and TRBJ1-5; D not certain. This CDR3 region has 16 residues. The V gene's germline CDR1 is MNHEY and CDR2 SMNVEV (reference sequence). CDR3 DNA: TGTGCCAGCAGTTCCCAGTCCCTTACCTTAAATCAGCCCGAGCATTTT. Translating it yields CASSSQSLTLNQPEHF.

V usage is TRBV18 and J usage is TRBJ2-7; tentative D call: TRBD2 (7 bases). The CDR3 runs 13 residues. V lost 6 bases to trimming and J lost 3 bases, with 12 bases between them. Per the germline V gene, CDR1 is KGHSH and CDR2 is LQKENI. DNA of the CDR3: TGTGCCAGCTCGTCGGGGGGCAACTACGAGCAGTACTTC. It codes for CASSSGGNYEQYF.

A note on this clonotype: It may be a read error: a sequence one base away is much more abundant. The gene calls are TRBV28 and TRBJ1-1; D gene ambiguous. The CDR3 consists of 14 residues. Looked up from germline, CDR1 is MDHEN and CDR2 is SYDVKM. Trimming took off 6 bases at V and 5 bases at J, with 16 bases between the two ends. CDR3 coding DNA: TGTGCCAGCAGCCCCACACTACTAGGGACTGAAGCTTTCTTT. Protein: CASSPTLLGTEAFF.